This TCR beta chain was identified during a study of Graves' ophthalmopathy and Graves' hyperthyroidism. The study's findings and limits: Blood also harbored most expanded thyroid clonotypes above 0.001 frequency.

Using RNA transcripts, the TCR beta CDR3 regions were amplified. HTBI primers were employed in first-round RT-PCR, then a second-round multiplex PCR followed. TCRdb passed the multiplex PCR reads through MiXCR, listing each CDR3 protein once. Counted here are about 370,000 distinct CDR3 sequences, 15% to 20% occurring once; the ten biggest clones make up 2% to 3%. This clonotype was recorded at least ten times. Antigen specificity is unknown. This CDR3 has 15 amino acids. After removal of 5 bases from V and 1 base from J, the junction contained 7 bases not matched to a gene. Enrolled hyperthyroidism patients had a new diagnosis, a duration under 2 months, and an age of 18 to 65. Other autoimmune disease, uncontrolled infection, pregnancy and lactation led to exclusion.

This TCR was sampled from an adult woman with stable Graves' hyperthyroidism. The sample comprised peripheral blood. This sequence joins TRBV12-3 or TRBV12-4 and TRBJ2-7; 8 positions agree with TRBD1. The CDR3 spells CASSRGQGGSYEQYF. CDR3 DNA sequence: TGTGCCAGCAGTCGCGGACAGGGAGGATCCTACGAGCAGTACTTC.